These 16 T cell receptor beta chains were all obtained from the same sample, sequenced in a study of T cell responses to AZD1222 COVID-19 vaccine. TCRdb keeps only in-frame clones here, not all; method: immunoSEQ multiplex PCR. Among 57,000 or so clones listed, more than 70% were seen once. The sample was peripheral blood, taken on day 0 of MenACWY control vaccination. The receptors originated from an adult in good health.

This clone was picked up one time. This chain uses TRBV19 with TRBJ1-3; D is uncertain. The V gene lost 3 bases and the J gene lost 0 bases, with 6 bases spanning the gap. The CDR3 is 14 amino acids. Germline loops: CDR1 LNHDA, CDR2 SQIVND (reference sequence). The CDR3 sequence is CASSIDTSGNTIYF. CDR3 nucleotide sequence: TGTGCCAGTAGTATTGACACCTCTGGAAACACCATATATTTT.

The rearrangement joins TRBV5-1 to TRBJ2-7, with 8 bases matching TRBD2. After removal of 4 bases from V and 2 bases from J, the junction contained 8 bases not matched to a gene. Germline CDR1 SGHRS, CDR2 YFSETQ. CDR3 length equals 15 residues. This CDR3 is CASSQTSGSTYEQYF. Here the CDR3 DNA reads TGCGCCAGCAGCCAAACTAGCGGCTCGACCTACGAGCAGTACTTC.

The chain has TRBV5-1 and TRBJ2-1, with 10 nucleotides matching TRBD2. Germline CDR1 reads SGHRS; CDR2 reads YFSETQ. Trimming removed 7 bases from V and 4 bases from J; junction bases left unmatched: 8. The CDR3 sequence is 15 residues long. CDR3 coding DNA: TGCGCCAGCCGGGACAGCGGGAGGGAATACAATGAGCAGTTCTTC. Translated: CASRDSGREYNEQFF.

This chain links TRBV7-2 with TRBJ1-4; TRBD1 matches 7 bases. V gave up 6 bases and J gave up 5 bases; unmatched junction bases: 9. Looked up from germline, CDR1 is SGHTA and CDR2 is FQGNSA. The CDR3 is made up of 15 amino acids. The CDR3 nucleotides are TGTGCCAGCAGATCAGCCGGGACAGTCAATGAAAAACTGTTTTTT. Its translation is CASRSAGTVNEKLFF.

The rearrangement links TRBV7-2 to TRBJ2-3; D is ambiguous. Trimming took 4 bases from V and 2 from J, leaving 7 bases between them. Per germline, CDR1 SGHTA and CDR2 FQGNSA. CDR3 length equals 13 residues. The CDR3 coding sequence is TGTGCCAGCAGCTCTTATACCACAGATACGCAGTATTTT. Amino acid sequence: CASSSYTTDTQYF.

Written as DNA, the CDR3 is TGTGCCAGCAGTTTAGGATCTGCCGGGGAGCTGTTTTTT. Translated, it gives CASSLGSAGELFF. V and J are TRBV27 and TRBJ2-2; D is unclear. From germline, CDR1 is MNHEY and CDR2 SMNVEV (reference sequence). With 2 bases removed from V and 6 bases from J, the gap between germline ends came to 7 bases. The CDR3 sequence is 13 residues long.

This clone was seen a single time. V gene TRBV7-6 combines with J gene TRBJ2-3; 12 bases are shared with TRBD1. Losses at the gene ends were 4 bases for V and 6 bases for J; bases not matched to a gene: 8. The CDR3 loop spans 16 amino acids. Germline loops: CDR1 SGHVS, CDR2 FNYEAQ. CDR3 DNA: TGTGCCAGCAGCTCCAACCCGGGACAGGGGGCGGATACGCAGTATTTT. It is translated as CASSSNPGQGADTQYF.

The chain recombines TRBV14 with TRBJ2-1, with TRBD2 matching 8 bases. The CDR3 has 18 amino acids. The junction had 12 bases not matched to a gene; V was cut back by 2 bases and J by 3 bases. Germline values: CDR1 SGHDN, CDR2 FVKESK. CDR3 sequence reads: CASSQTGTRKGFYNEQFF. Here the CDR3 DNA reads TGTGCCAGCAGCCAAACCGGGACTAGGAAAGGATTCTACAATGAGCAGTTCTTC. The full variable domain, with the rest looked up from reference TRBV14 and TRBJ2-1, is EAGVTQFPSHSVIEKGQTVTLRCDPISGHDNLYWYRRVMGKEIKFLLHFVKESKQDESGMPNNRFLAERTGGTYSTLKVQPAELEDSGVYFCASSQTGTRKGFYNEQFFGPGTRLTVL.

The chain's CDR3 is CASSLSTGGQGGYTF. The DNA for the CDR3 is TGTGCCAGCAGTTTATCGACAGGGGGCCAGGGTGGCTACACCTTC. The chain joins TRBV27 to TRBJ1-2; 10 bases agree with TRBD1. Trimming removed 0 bases from V and 7 bases from J; junction bases left unmatched: 5. Germline V CDR1 and CDR2: MNHEY, SMNVEV (reference sequence). The CDR3 runs 15 residues.

This sequence joins TRBV2 and TRBJ2-2, with 8 positions matching TRBD2. CDR3 size: 16 residues. Germline lookup yields CDR1 SNHLY and CDR2 FYNNEI. J lost 6 bases, V lost 6 bases, and 12 bases had no gene match. CDR3 DNA: TGTGCCAGCAGGAAAACGGGACTAGAAATGGCCGGGGAGCTGTTTTTT. This codes for CASRKTGLEMAGELFF.

This clone was seen a few times. The rearrangement joins TRBV18 to TRBJ2-7; D unresolved. V shed 2 bases and J shed 6 bases, with 14 bases lying between them. This CDR3 region has 14 residues. The germline V gene has CDR1 KGHSH and CDR2 LQKENI. The CDR3 coding sequence is TGTGCCAGCTCACCATCGTCGGTCGAGCCCGAGCAGTACTTC. Its translation: CASSPSSVEPEQYF.

This chain links TRBV29-1 with TRBJ2-7, with a weak D call TRBD1 (6 bases). Germline loops: CDR1 SQVTM, CDR2 ANQGSEA. The germline V and J ends were trimmed by 3 bases and 3 bases, with 12 bases remaining between them. This CDR3 contains 13 residues. As DNA, the CDR3 is TGCAGCGTTGATTGGGCGGACAGCTACGAGCAGTACTTC. Its protein product is CSVDWADSYEQYF.

The V gene is TRBV14, the J gene TRBJ1-3, with 8 bases that match TRBD1. The CDR3 contains 16 residues. The germline CDR1 and CDR2 sequences are SGHDN and FVKESK. V lost 1 base to trimming and J lost 4 bases; unmatched junction nucleotides: 6. The CDR3 is CASSQVQGARGNTIYF. CDR3 DNA sequence: TGTGCCAGCAGCCAAGTGCAGGGGGCCAGAGGAAACACCATATATTTT. The whole variable domain, remainder taken from reference TRBV14 and TRBJ1-3, is EAGVTQFPSHSVIEKGQTVTLRCDPISGHDNLYWYRRVMGKEIKFLLHFVKESKQDESGMPNNRFLAERTGGTYSTLKVQPAELEDSGVYFCASSQVQGARGNTIYFGEGSWLTVV.

This clone occurred many times. The chain recombines TRBV6-2 or TRBV6-3 with TRBJ2-7; TRBD2 matches 12 bases. The length of the CDR3 is 15 residues. The V segment lost 2 bases and the J segment 2 bases; nucleotides outside the gene matches: 1. The V gene's germline CDR1 is MNHEY and CDR2 SVGEGT. The CDR3 coding sequence is TGTGCCAGCAGTTACAGACTAGCGGGAGCCTACGAGCAGTACTTC. This encodes CASSYRLAGAYEQYF.

This clone was recorded once. The chain is built from TRBV2 and TRBJ1-4; TRBD1 matches at 7 bases. The J segment lost 1 base and the V segment lost 6 bases, leaving 5 bases of the junction unmatched. CDR1 and CDR2 from the germline V gene are SNHLY and FYNNEI. CDR3 size: 15 residues. In DNA form, the CDR3 reads TGTGCCAGCAGCTCTCGACAGGGAACTAATGAAAAACTGTTTTTT. Translation gives CASSSRQGTNEKLFF.

The chain is built from TRBV5-4 and TRBJ2-2; 7 bases map to TRBD1. Unmatched junction bases numbered 13, after V lost 0 bases and J lost 5 bases. Germline lookup yields CDR1 SGHNT and CDR2 YYREEE (reference sequence). This CDR3 spans 18 amino acids. CDR3 sequence (DNA): TGTGCCAGCAGCTTGGCCGTAGGGGGCGGACTTCGGACCGGGGAGCTGTTTTTT. It is translated as CASSLAVGGGLRTGELFF.